This is a list of T cell receptor beta chains from one sample in a study of Ad26.COV2.S vaccination and SARS-CoV-2 variants. Repertoires were generated with immunoSEQ multiplex PCR, while TCRdb's copy carries only in-frame clones and drops some. The sample carries about 440,000 clones, 90% recorded once. Sequenced material: peripheral blood, taken in a trial of Ad26.COV2.S vaccine versus placebo. These receptors were collected from a person aged 18-65 years who received the Ad26.COV2.S COVID-19 vaccine or a placebo. CDR3s include the opening cysteine and the closing phenylalanine or tryptophan. D genes are given only for firm matches. The size of a clone is reported for some rows only, either as once, few or many, or as a class for expanded clones.

j_call | clone_size | d_call | v_call | cdr3_nt | cdr3_aa
TRBJ1-2 | - | TRBD1 | TRBV7-3 | TGTGCCAGCAGCTTAACCTCCCCGGGACAGGGGACCTATGGCTACACCTTC | CASSLTSPGQGTYGYTF
TRBJ1-2 | - | TRBD1 | TRBV10-3 | TGTGCCATCAGAACTACAGGGGGCGTTGACTATGGCTACACCTTC | CAIRTTGGVDYGYTF
TRBJ1-1 | once | - | TRBV7-2 | TGTGCCAGCAGCTGGGGTGGGGACACTGAAGCTTTCTTT | CASSWGGDTEAFF
TRBJ1-1 | - | - | TRBV2 | TGTGCCAGCAGTGTCTCCGGGTCGAACACTGAAGCTTTCTTT | CASSVSGSNTEAFF
TRBJ1-6 | - | - | TRBV27 | TGTGCCAGCAGTTTAAAGGGGAGCTCCTATAATTCACCCCTCCACTTT | CASSLKGSSYNSPLHF
TRBJ2-1 | - | - | TRBV15 | TGTGCCACCAGCAGAGGGGCATTCGCGCGGCCCTACAATGAGCAGTTCTTC | CATSRGAFARPYNEQFF
TRBJ2-7 | - | TRBD1 | TRBV12-3/TRBV12-4 | TGTGCCAGCAGTTTGGGACAGGGCTACGAGCAGTACTTC | CASSLGQGYEQYF
TRBJ1-1 | - | - | TRBV18 | TGTGCCAGCTCACCCGCCAGGGCGGACAACACTGAAGCTTTCTTT | CASSPARADNTEAFF
TRBJ1-2 | few | - | TRBV12-3/TRBV12-4 | TGTGCCAGCAGTGGTCAGGTCCTCTATGGCTACACCTTC | CASSGQVLYGYTF
TRBJ2-1 | - | TRBD2 | TRBV25-1 | TGTGCCAGCAGTGAAAGCGGGAGTAGTTACAATGAGCAGTTCTTC | CASSESGSSYNEQFF
TRBJ2-7 | - | TRBD2 | TRBV11-1 | TGTGCCAGCAGCTTAGAACTAGCGGGAGCCCCCTACGAGCAGTACTTC | CASSLELAGAPYEQYF
TRBJ2-5 | once | - | TRBV4-1 | TGCGCCAGCAGCCAAGAGAACAGTCCAAGAGTGGCCCAGTACTTC | CASSQENSPRVAQYF
TRBJ2-1 | - | - | TRBV12-1 | TGTGCCAGCAGCCCCCGACTATCAGAAGACAATGAGCAGTTCTTC | CASSPRLSEDNEQFF
TRBJ2-1 | few | - | TRBV19 | TGTGCCAGTCGTGGCGGGTGGAACAATGAGCAGTTCTTC | CASRGGWNNEQFF
TRBJ2-7 | - | - | TRBV7-2 | TGTGCCAGCAGCTTCGCAGGGATCTCCGAGCAGTACTTC | CASSFAGISEQYF
TRBJ2-7 | - | - | TRBV2 | TGTGCCAGCAGTGGCGTCAGGAGCTCCTACGAGCAGTACTTC | CASSGVRSSYEQYF
TRBJ2-1 | - | TRBD2 | TRBV7-2 | TGTGCCAGCAGCTCACCTACTAGTGGGACTAGAAAGTTCTTC | CASSSPTSGTRKFF
TRBJ2-7 | - | - | TRBV2 | TGTGCCAGTAAAAGACAGGGTTCTAGCGCCCTCTCCTACGAGCAGTACTTC | CASKRQGSSALSYEQYF
TRBJ2-2 | - | - | TRBV2 | TGTGCCAGCAGTGTAGAGGGGGGGAACACCGGGGAGCTGTTTTTT | CASSVEGGNTGELFF
TRBJ2-5 | - | TRBD2 | TRBV7-8 | TGTGCCAGCAGCTTAGGTACTAGCGGGCCGCAAGAGACCCAGTACTTC | CASSLGTSGPQETQYF
TRBJ2-7 | - | - | TRBV27 | TGTGCCAGCGCTCTGTCCCGGTACTCCTACGAGCAGTACTTC | CASALSRYSYEQYF
TRBJ2-3 | - | TRBD1 | TRBV10-3 | TGTGCCATCAGAACCGGGACAGGACGTTCCTCTTCAACAGATACGCAGTATTTT | CAIRTGTGRSSSTDTQYF
TRBJ2-3 | - | - | TRBV29-1 | TGCAGCGTTGATGCGGACAGAACCACAGATACGCAGTATTTT | CSVDADRTTDTQYF
TRBJ2-5 | once | - | TRBV5-4 | TGTGCCAGCAGCTTGGGAGGGCGGTCAGAGACCCAGTACTTC | CASSLGGRSETQYF
TRBJ2-7 | - | - | TRBV5-5 | TGTGCCAGCAGCCCACCATTGGGTCCCCACGAGCAGTACTTC | CASSPPLGPHEQYF
TRBJ2-2 | - | - | TRBV30 | TGTGCCTGGAGTGTACGTGTGGGGCCCCCGAGGACCGGGGAGCTGTTTTTT | CAWSVRVGPPRTGELFF
TRBJ2-7 | - | - | TRBV9 | TGTGCCAGCAGCGTAGGTGCGACTAGTAGTTACGAGCAGTACTTC | CASSVGATSSYEQYF
TRBJ2-1 | - | TRBD2 | TRBV5-1 | TGCGCCAGCAGCTTCCGACTAGCGCTTGAGTCCTACAATGAGCAGTTCTTC | CASSFRLALESYNEQFF
TRBJ1-4 | - | - | TRBV21-1 | TGTGCCAGCAGCAAAGTTCGGGGTAAGGCTAATGAAAAACTGTTTTTT | CASSKVRGKANEKLFF
TRBJ1-4 | - | TRBD1 | TRBV19 | TGTGCCAGTAGTTTGACAGGGGGCGATGAAAAACTGTTTTTT | CASSLTGGDEKLFF
TRBJ2-1 | - | TRBD2 | TRBV5-4 | TGTGCCAGCACCTCTTTGACTAGCGGGAGGGCCAAGGAGCAGTTCTTC | CASTSLTSGRAKEQFF
TRBJ2-2 | - | TRBD2 | TRBV5-1 | TGCGCTAGCGGGGTGAACACCGGGGAGCTGTTTTTT | CASGVNTGELFF
TRBJ2-4 | - | TRBD2 | TRBV4-2 | TGTGCCAGCAGCCAAGGCGGGGGATACAAAAACATTCAGTACTTC | CASSQGGGYKNIQYF
TRBJ1-5 | - | - | TRBV4-1 | TGCGCCAGCAGCCAAGAGGAGGGTAGGGGCAATCAGCCCCAGCATTTT | CASSQEEGRGNQPQHF
TRBJ1-2 | - | TRBD1 | TRBV4-1 | TGCGCCAGCAGCCACGGGGGACAGAACTATGGCTACACCTTC | CASSHGGQNYGYTF
TRBJ2-5 | - | - | TRBV7-2 | TGTGCCAGCAGCTTAGGAGCGGGTGTAGAAGAGACCCAGTACTTC | CASSLGAGVEETQYF
TRBJ2-3 | - | - | TRBV19 | TGTGCCAGTAGTCCCACGGAGACAGATACGCAGTATTTT | CASSPTETDTQYF
TRBJ2-1 | - | TRBD2 | TRBV5-1 | TGCGCCAGCAGCTCGGGCGGGGGACACAATGAGCAGTTCTTC | CASSSGGGHNEQFF
TRBJ1-5 | - | - | TRBV4-2 | TGTGCCAGCAGCCAAGATTCGACCAATCAGCCCCAGCATTTT | CASSQDSTNQPQHF
TRBJ2-2 | - | - | TRBV3-1/TRBV3-2 | TGTGCCAGCAGCCAAGGGGGGAGACTGATGAACACCGGGGAGCTGTTTTTT | CASSQGGRLMNTGELFF
TRBJ1-2 | few | - | TRBV6-4 | TGTGCCAGCAGTGACTCCCCGAGGACCTTC | CASSDSPRTF
TRBJ1-2 | - | - | TRBV6-5 | TGTGCCAGCAGTTTGGACCGGAACTATGGCTACACCTTC | CASSLDRNYGYTF
TRBJ1-4 | - | - | TRBV11-2 | TGTGCCAGCAGCCCCCTTCGCCAGGGATCTAATGAAAAACTGTTTTTT | CASSPLRQGSNEKLFF
TRBJ1-1 | - | - | TRBV18 | TGTGCCAGCTCTGATGCGGGCCTCAGGGCCACTGAAGCTTTCTTT | CASSDAGLRATEAFF
TRBJ2-1 | - | TRBD2 | TRBV15 | TGTGCCACCAGCAGAGGGCCCCGTATCAGCGGGAGGCACAATGAGCAGTTCTTC | CATSRGPRISGRHNEQFF
TRBJ1-2 | - | - | TRBV7-8 | TGTGCCAGCAGCCCCCGAGGAGGGGCCGACTATGGCTACACCTTC | CASSPRGGADYGYTF
TRBJ2-5 | - | - | TRBV12-5 | TGTGCTAGTGACCGATCCCAGGAGGGTCAAGAGACCCAGTACTTC | CASDRSQEGQETQYF
TRBJ2-2 | few | TRBD2 | TRBV6-2/TRBV6-3 | TGTGCCAGCAGTTCGGTAGCGGGAATTACCGGGGAGCTGTTTTTT | CASSSVAGITGELFF
TRBJ2-1 | - | - | TRBV29-1 | TGCAGCGTTGAAGCGTCCTACAATGAGCAGTTCTTC | CSVEASYNEQFF
TRBJ2-7 | - | TRBD1 | TRBV19 | TGTGCCAGTAGTACTCGACAGGGGACGGCCTACGAGCAGTACTTC | CASSTRQGTAYEQYF
TRBJ2-2 | - | TRBD2 | TRBV28 | TGTGCCAGCAGTTTGTTCGGGACTAGTCCGAACACCGGGGAGCTGTTTTTT | CASSLFGTSPNTGELFF
TRBJ1-6 | - | TRBD1 | TRBV7-3 | TGTGCCAGCAGCTCCCAGCAGGGGGCGGCCCTCCACTTT | CASSSQQGAALHF
TRBJ2-5 | - | - | TRBV11-2 | TGTGCCAGCAGCTTAGATCCGGGGGAAGAGACCCAGTACTTC | CASSLDPGEETQYF
TRBJ2-7 | - | TRBD1 | TRBV3-1/TRBV3-2 | TGTGCCAGCAGCCCCTACAGGGACAGGGAGTACGAGCAGTACTTC | CASSPYRDREYEQYF
TRBJ1-6 | - | TRBD1 | TRBV19 | TGTGCCAGTAGTGCAGGACAGGGGTCGAAGGCACCCCTCCACTTT | CASSAGQGSKAPLHF